Listed here are 7 T cell receptor beta chains from one sample, sequenced in a study of CD8 T cells in Susac syndrome. About 0.5 to 1 ug RNA was reverse transcribed with random hexamers. TCRdb redid the calling of the immunoSEQ multiplex PCR reads with MiXCR, one entry per CDR3 protein. The sample includes 50,000 to 60,000 distinct CDR3 sequences, roughly 92% of them seen just once. Sequencing was carried out using CD8+ T cells from PBMCs. The receptors here all came from a human donor in good health.

Only one count was recorded for this clonotype. The CDR3 here is CASSGTSGGPSTDTQYF. The CDR3 bases are TGTGCCAGCAGCGGAACTAGCGGGGGGCCGTCCACAGATACGCAGTATTTT. The chain couples TRBV9 to TRBJ2-3, with 12 bases aligning to TRBD2. The J segment lost 2 bases and the V segment lost 3 bases, leaving 7 bases of the junction unmatched. CDR3 length: 17 residues. The germline V gene encodes CDR1 SGDLS and CDR2 YYNGEE.

The V and J genes are TRBV4-1 and TRBJ2-7; TRBD1 agrees at 9 bases. CDR3 length: 16 amino acids. V shed 0 bases and J 2 bases; nucleotides not matched to a gene: 5. Germline V gene data show CDR1 as MGHRA and CDR2 as YSYEKL. The CDR3 loop is CASSQDRRQGAYEQYF. Here the CDR3 DNA reads TGCGCCAGCAGCCAAGACCGCAGACAGGGGGCCTACGAGCAGTACTTC.

The rearrangement uses TRBV20-1 and TRBJ2-7; unclear D gene. Germline CDR1 and CDR2: DFQATT and SNEGSKA (reference sequence). CDR3 length equals 12 residues. Trimming shortened V by 1 base and J by 0 bases, and 4 bases separated the two germline ends. CDR3 sequence reads: CSARGYSYEQYF. In DNA, the CDR3 is TGCAGTGCTAGAGGGTACTCCTACGAGCAGTACTTC.

This chain links TRBV7-9 with TRBJ2-3; 8 positions match TRBD2. The CDR3 runs to 13 residues. V lost 8 bases to trimming and J lost 1 base; unmatched junction nucleotides: 2. Germline values: CDR1 SEHNR, CDR2 FQNEAQ (reference sequence). DNA of the CDR3: TGTGCCAGCGCGGGGGGCGGCACAGATACGCAGTATTTT. Translating it yields CASAGGGTDTQYF.

V is TRBV6-5 and J is TRBJ2-3; a possible D gene is TRBD2 (6 bases). CDR1 is MNHEY, CDR2 SVGAGI, per germline. Trimming left V 0 bases short and J 0 bases short, with 10 bases between. The CDR3 contains 16 residues. CDR3 DNA: TGTGCCAGCAGTTACTCAATCGGGACTAGCACAGATACGCAGTATTTT. It yields the protein CASSYSIGTSTDTQYF.

The CDR3 loop is CASSLTGSPNTGELFF. The CDR3 DNA reads TGCGCCAGCAGCCTGACAGGTTCCCCAAACACCGGGGAGCTGTTTTTT. V is TRBV5-1 and J is TRBJ2-2; D may be TRBD1 (6 bases). CDR1 is SGHRS, CDR2 YFSETQ, per germline. The length of the CDR3 is 16 residues. Trimming took off 4 bases at V and 2 bases at J, with 15 bases between the two ends.

The V call is TRBV6-1, the J call TRBJ2-3; 12 positions match TRBD2. Germline V lookup: CDR1 MNHNS, CDR2 SASEGT. This CDR3 has 15 amino acids. Losses at the gene ends were 1 base for V and 4 bases for J; bases not matched to a gene: 0. The CDR3 region has the DNA TGTGCCAGCAGTGAAGGGACTAGCGGGGCAGATACGCAGTATTTT. Translated, it gives CASSEGTSGADTQYF.